Below are 5 T cell receptor beta chains sequenced from a single sample in a study of blood T cell repertoires in COVID-19. Data came from immunoSEQ multiplex PCR; TCRdb stores just in-frame clones and leaves some out. The table has 120,000 or so clones, around 82% seen once. The sample comprised peripheral blood. The source of these receptors is a human donor in a cohort sampled during active COVID-19.

This chain joins TRBV5-1 and TRBJ2-3, with TRBD2 identical over 10 bases. This CDR3 comprises 15 residues. J gave up 4 bases and V 6 bases, and 8 bases lay outside the gene matches. Germline CDR1 reads SGHRS; CDR2 reads YFSETQ. In DNA form, the CDR3 reads TGCGCCAGCAAAATCAGCGGGGGGGCCGCAGATACGCAGTATTTT. Translation: CASKISGGAADTQYF. Based on the CDR3 plus reference TRBV5-1 and TRBJ2-3, the full variable domain is KAGVTQTPRYLIKTRGQQVTLSCSPISGHRSVSWYQQTPGQGLQFLFEYFSETQRNKGNFPGRFSGRQFSNSRSEMNVSTLELGDSALYLCASKISGGAADTQYFGPGTRLTVL.

This clone was seen just once. The chain combines TRBV7-8 with TRBJ1-1; unclear D gene. The CDR3 is 12 amino acids. Germline V gene lookup returns CDR1 SGHVS and CDR2 FQNEAQ. Trimming stripped 8 bases from V and 5 bases from J, with 12 bases between. CDR3 loop: CASGGGGTEAFF. The CDR3 DNA reads TGTGCCAGCGGAGGAGGAGGGACTGAAGCTTTCTTT.

This clone was observed once. V gene TRBV3-1 (or the pseudogene TRBV3-2) combines with J gene TRBJ2-2; 7 positions agree with TRBD1. Germline lookup yields CDR1 LGHDT and CDR2 YNNKEL (reference sequence). The CDR3 length is 17 residues. J was trimmed by 1 base and V by 2 bases; bases with no gene match: 7. The CDR3, as DNA: TGTGCCAGCAGCCAAAAACAGGGGATCGGGAACACCGGGGAGCTGTTTTTT. Encoded protein: CASSQKQGIGNTGELFF.

The chain combines TRBV14 with TRBJ2-5, with TRBD2 identical over 11 bases. This CDR3 region has 16 residues. Germline-derived CDR1 and CDR2 are SGHDN and FVKESK. The V gene end was trimmed by 1 base and the J gene end by 2 bases; junction bases not matched to a gene: 3. The chain's CDR3 is CASSQALAGVQETQYF. The CDR3 DNA is TGTGCCAGCAGCCAAGCACTAGCGGGGGTTCAAGAGACCCAGTACTTC.

As concerns this clone: The sample carries other DNA sequences with the same CDR3. This chain links TRBV18 with TRBJ1-1; TRBD1 might be the D (5 bases). The germline V gene has CDR1 KGHSH and CDR2 LQKENI. CDR3 length: 17 residues. Trimming removed 3 bases at V and 2 bases at J, with 19 bases between. The CDR3: CASSPKIGGAGNTEAFF. The CDR3 DNA reads as TGTGCCAGCTCACCGAAAATAGGAGGGGCGGGCAACACTGAAGCTTTCTTT.